Each of the 17 T cell receptor beta chains below was sequenced from the same sample in a study of T-cell reconstitution after alpha-beta-depleted transplantation in children. TCRbeta library preparation incorporated unique molecular identifiers. TCRdb recomputed calls from the PCR reads with MiXCR, one row per CDR3 protein. This sample has some 500,000 distinct CDR3 sequences; around 20% occur once, and the top ten carry over 3%. The source material was PBMCs from the stem cell graft donor, sampled from the stem cell graft. The receptors come from a human donor who donated a stem cell graft to a child with acute lymphoblastic leukemia.

The chain is built from TRBV14 and TRBJ1-1, with D hard to call. V was trimmed by 0 bases and J by 4 bases, leaving 12 bases between them. Germline V gene data show CDR1 as SGHDN and CDR2 as FVKESK. The CDR3 runs 15 residues. The CDR3 region is CASSQDLARGTEAFF. CDR3 coding DNA: TGTGCCAGCAGCCAAGATCTAGCTCGGGGCACTGAAGCTTTCTTT.

The chain carries TRBV6-4 and TRBJ2-2, with 9 bases fitting TRBD1. Unmatched junction bases numbered 6, after V lost 4 bases and J lost 3 bases. CDR1 is MRHNA, CDR2 SNTAGT, per germline. The CDR3 loop spans 16 amino acids. The CDR3 coding sequence is TGTGCCAGCAGTGCTCGACAGGGGGACGACACCGGGGAGCTGTTTTTT. Amino acid sequence: CASSARQGDDTGELFF.

The CDR3 nucleotides read TGTGCCAGCAGTTCGACACAGGACACCTTCCATGAAAAACTGTTTTTT. Translated: CASSSTQDTFHEKLFF. The rearrangement links TRBV12-3 or TRBV12-4 to TRBJ1-4, with a possible D match to TRBD1 (5 bases). Trimming took 4 bases from V and 6 from J, leaving 18 bases between them. The CDR3 consists of 16 residues.

This clonotype was seen a few times. CDR3 DNA sequence: TGTGCCAGCAGCTTCGGACAGGGGAGCACAGATACGCAGTATTTT. Protein sequence: CASSFGQGSTDTQYF. The chain is built from TRBV5-6 and TRBJ2-3; 9 bases agree with TRBD1. This CDR3 comprises 15 residues. V dropped 2 bases and J dropped 0; count of bases not matched to a gene: 1. CDR1 and CDR2 (germline): SGHDT, YYEEEE.

This clonotype was seen a few times. The chain couples TRBV4-1 to TRBJ2-4; unclear D gene. CDR1 MGHRA and CDR2 YSYEKL come from the germline V gene. The CDR3 totals 13 residues. V gave up 4 bases and J gave up 7 bases, with 11 bases separating them. As DNA, the CDR3 is TGCGCCAGCAGCCTCGGGCCCGGGAACATTCAGTACTTC. Protein: CASSLGPGNIQYF.

The V and J genes are TRBV20-1 and TRBJ2-7; 12 bases line up with TRBD2. The germline V gene encodes CDR1 DFQATT and CDR2 SNEGSKA (reference sequence). The V gene end was trimmed by 3 bases and the J gene end by 1 base; junction bases not matched to a gene: 7. This CDR3 is built from 16 residues. The CDR3: CSASLASGRGSYEQYF. The CDR3 region has the DNA TGCAGTGCTAGTTTGGCTAGCGGGAGGGGGTCCTACGAGCAGTACTTC.

There are a few counts of this clonotype. The chain joins TRBV12-3 or TRBV12-4 to TRBJ2-4; 10 positions match TRBD1. V gave up 6 bases and J gave up 3 bases; unmatched junction bases: 8. This CDR3 is built from 16 residues. The CDR3 DNA sequence: TGTGCCAGCAGAACGACAGGGGGCATTGGCAAAAACATTCAGTACTTC. This sequence encodes CASRTTGGIGKNIQYF.

A few counts support this clonotype. V gene TRBV6-1 combines with J gene TRBJ1-5, with a possible D match to TRBD1 (6 bases). V was pared by 6 bases and J by 4 bases, with 16 bases between. Per the germline V gene, CDR1 is MNHNS and CDR2 is SASEGT. The length of the CDR3 is 15 residues. The CDR3 region has the DNA TGTGCCAGCAGGCTTTCAGCGGGGGCGAATCAGCCCCAGCATTTT. Translating it yields CASRLSAGANQPQHF.

The table lists this clonotype with a few counts. This chain uses TRBV7-2 with TRBJ1-5; D might be TRBD1 (5 bases). The CDR3 extends over 16 amino acids. Germline loops: CDR1 SGHTA, CDR2 FQGNSA. Trimming pared 1 base from V and 0 bases from J, leaving 10 bases between. The CDR3 DNA is TGTGCCAGCAGCTTAGAGGGGCAATATAGCAATCAGCCCCAGCATTTT. Encoded protein: CASSLEGQYSNQPQHF.

This clonotype occurred a few times. The chain joins TRBV9 to TRBJ2-1, with D possibly matching TRBD2 (5 bases). Trimming removed 0 bases at V and 1 base at J, with 8 bases between. Germline loops: CDR1 SGDLS, CDR2 YYNGEE. This CDR3 is built from 15 residues. CDR3 nucleotide sequence: TGTGCCAGCAGCGTAGCGGGATTATCCTACAATGAGCAGTTCTTC. Encoded protein: CASSVAGLSYNEQFF.

This clonotype appeared a few times. CDR3 nucleotide sequence: TGTGCCAGCAGCTTGGAATTGGCAGGGGGACGAATAAGGGAAAACACCATATATTTT. Its protein product is CASSLELAGGRIRENTIYF. The rearrangement uses TRBV5-4 and TRBJ1-3; 7 nucleotides match TRBD1. This CDR3 region has 19 residues. V dropped 0 bases and J dropped 6; count of bases not matched to a gene: 18. Germline V gene lookup returns CDR1 SGHNT and CDR2 YYREEE (reference sequence).

This clonotype was seen many times. V is TRBV5-6 and J is TRBJ1-2; D is unresolved. The germline V and J ends were trimmed by 6 bases and 5 bases, with 20 bases remaining between them. This CDR3 spans 15 amino acids. CDR1 and CDR2 (germline): SGHDT, YYEEEE. CDR3 nucleotide sequence: TGTGCCAGCATGGAGGCTGACGGGAAAATTTATGGCTACACCTTC. Translating it yields CASMEADGKIYGYTF.

CDR3: CASSFGTPNTEAFF. Here the CDR3 DNA reads TGTGCCAGCAGTTTCGGCACGCCGAACACTGAAGCTTTCTTT. The chain employs TRBV12-3 or TRBV12-4 and TRBJ1-1, with no clear D. The CDR3 runs 14 residues. Trimming removed 3 bases from V and 1 base from J, with 9 bases in between.

This clonotype appeared many times. This chain connects TRBV5-1 to TRBJ1-2, with D uncertain. V lost 5 bases and J lost 0, with 8 bases in between. Germline CDR1 and CDR2: SGHRS and YFSETQ. The CDR3 totals 13 residues. The CDR3 region is CASSLGPNYGYTF. The DNA for the CDR3 is TGCGCCAGCAGTCTAGGACCTAACTATGGCTACACCTTC.

J is TRBJ2-1 and V is TRBV9; TRBD1 aligns across 8 bases. From germline, CDR1 is SGDLS and CDR2 YYNGEE. The ends lost 1 base at V and 0 bases at J; junction bases unmatched: 3. This CDR3 is built from 16 residues. In nucleotides, the CDR3 is TGTGCCAGCAGCGTAATCGGACAGGGCTCCTACAATGAGCAGTTCTTC. It yields the protein CASSVIGQGSYNEQFF. The variable domain in full, completed from reference TRBV9 and TRBJ2-1, reads DSGVTQTPKHLITATGQRVTLRCSPRSGDLSVYWYQQSLDQGLQFLIQYYNGEERAKGNILERFSAQQFPDLHSELNLSSLELGDSALYFCASSVIGQGSYNEQFFGPGTRLTVL.

This chain uses TRBV29-1 with TRBJ1-2; TRBD1 is a possible D gene (5 bases). V lost 7 bases to trimming and J lost 3 bases, with 15 bases between them. The CDR3 has 13 residues. The germline V gene has CDR1 SQVTM and CDR2 ANQGSEA. CDR3 sequence reads: CSAGWGPHYGYTF. In DNA, the CDR3 is TGCAGCGCTGGATGGGGCCCTCACTATGGCTACACCTTC.

DNA of the CDR3: TGCAGTGCTAGAGTAGCGGGGCTGAGTGAAAAACTGTTTTTT. It translates to CSARVAGLSEKLFF. This chain uses TRBV20-1 with TRBJ1-4; TRBD1 is a possible D gene (5 bases). Germline values: CDR1 DFQATT, CDR2 SNEGSKA (reference sequence). The CDR3 is 14 residues long. V gave up 1 base and J gave up 7 bases, with 13 bases separating them.